The 22 T cell receptor beta chains given below trace back to one sample, sequenced in a study of CD8 T cells in Susac syndrome. cDNA came from about 0.51 to 1 ug RNA primed by random hexamers. Using its own MiXCR run on the immunoSEQ multiplex PCR reads, TCRdb lists one record per CDR3 protein. The sample contains approximately 160,000 distinct CDR3 sequences, approximately 93% of which appear only once. The specimen was CD4+ T cells from PBMCs. All receptors derive from a human donor with multiple sclerosis.

V is TRBV15 and J is TRBJ2-2; 9 bases are shared with TRBD2. Looked up from germline, CDR1 is LNHNV and CDR2 is YYDKDF (reference sequence). The CDR3 extends over 15 amino acids. The V and J ends lost 1 base and 5 bases, in that order; junction bases with no gene match: 2. The CDR3 DNA reads TGTGCCACCAGCAGAGTGCGGGAGGGAACCGGGGAGCTGTTTTTT. It codes for CATSRVREGTGELFF. The full variable domain, rest sourced from reference TRBV15 and TRBJ2-2, is DAMVIQNPRYQVTQFGKPVTLSCSQTLNHNVMYWYQQKSSQAPKLLFHYYDKDFNNEADTPDNFQSRRPNTSFCFLDIRSPGLGDTAMYLCATSRVREGTGELFFGEGSRLTVL.

J is TRBJ2-3 and V is TRBV20-1; 10 bases line up with TRBD2. CDR1 and CDR2 from the germline V gene are DFQATT and SNEGSKA (reference sequence). The CDR3 has 13 residues. The CDR3 nucleotides are TGCAGCCACCTAGCGGGAGTTGGAGATACGCAGTATTTT. Residues: CSHLAGVGDTQYF.

In regard to this clonotype: The junction departs from germline at one end; a sequencing error may be responsible. The V and J genes are TRBV7-2 and TRBJ2-7; D may be TRBD1 (6 bases). The CDR3 totals 11 residues. Germline V gene lookup returns CDR1 SGHTA and CDR2 FQGNSA. Here the CDR3 DNA reads TGTGCCAGCAGCTTCGGGACATCCTTTGACTTC. Translation gives CASSFGTSFDF.

The rearrangement links TRBV20-1 to TRBJ2-3; D gene ambiguous. The CDR3 is made up of 11 amino acids. Germline CDR1 and CDR2: DFQATT and SNEGSKA (reference sequence). The V end was cut by 4 bases, the J end by 5 bases, with 7 bases between. Here the CDR3 reads CSAISGDTQYF. The CDR3 bases are TGCAGTGCTATATCTGGAGATACGCAGTATTTT.

The chain carries TRBV4-2 and TRBJ1-2; D not certain. V was shortened by 0 bases and J by 8 bases, with 13 bases between the two germline ends. Germline V gene sequence: CDR1 LGHNA, CDR2 YNFKEQ. The CDR3 has 14 amino acids. The CDR3 nucleotides read TGTGCCAGCAGCCAAGAAGTCTCTTTAAGGGGCTACACCTTC. As protein: CASSQEVSLRGYTF.

V usage is TRBV5-1 and J usage is TRBJ2-7, with 8 bases aligning to TRBD2. Losses at the gene ends were 5 bases for V and 0 bases for J; bases not matched to a gene: 7. The CDR3 spans 15 residues. From germline, CDR1 is SGHRS and CDR2 YFSETQ. The CDR3 region is CASRVELADSYEQYF. CDR3 nucleotides: TGCGCCAGCAGGGTAGAACTAGCGGACTCCTACGAGCAGTACTTC.

This chain links TRBV4-2 with TRBJ1-1; no clear D. The CDR3 consists of 14 residues. CDR1 LGHNA and CDR2 YNFKEQ come from the germline V gene. Trimming shortened V by 1 base and J by 1 base, and 7 bases separated the two germline ends. CDR3: CASSQGGTNTEAFF. In DNA form, the CDR3 reads TGTGCCAGCAGCCAAGGGGGAACGAACACTGAAGCTTTCTTT.

This CDR3 is CASSPPAGTDTQYF. CDR3 coding DNA: TGTGCCAGCTCACCACCGGCGGGCACAGATACGCAGTATTTT. The J gene is TRBJ2-3, the V gene TRBV18; no definite D call. V was shortened by 0 bases and J by 1 base, with 5 bases between the two germline ends. The CDR3 covers 14 residues. Germline CDR1 and CDR2: KGHSH and LQKENI.

V is TRBV2 and J is TRBJ2-5, with unresolved D. The germline V gene encodes CDR1 SNHLY and CDR2 FYNNEI. The CDR3 consists of 11 residues. V lost 11 bases to trimming and J lost 2 bases, with 9 bases between them. CDR3 DNA: TGTGCCGGAACATATCAAGAGACCCAGTACTTC. It codes for CAGTYQETQYF.

The chain employs TRBV7-3 and TRBJ2-1; D is unclear. The CDR3 length is 13 residues. V was clipped by 1 base and J by 1 base, with 2 bases between them. Germline loops: CDR1 SGHTA, CDR2 FQGTGA. In DNA form, the CDR3 reads TGTGCCAGCAGCTTAAGGTCCTACAATGAGCAGTTCTTC. It translates to CASSLRSYNEQFF.

The chain is built from TRBV6-1 and TRBJ1-1, with D perhaps TRBD1 (5 bases). V was trimmed by 4 bases and J by 7 bases, leaving 13 bases between them. The CDR3 runs 13 residues. The germline V gene encodes CDR1 MNHNS and CDR2 SASEGT. The CDR3 bases are TGTGCCAGCAGTGGCCGGGACCGCCTTGAAGCTTTCTTT. It yields the protein CASSGRDRLEAFF.

This clonotype appeared once. The genes are TRBV12-3 or TRBV12-4 and TRBJ2-3, with 8 positions matching TRBD1. V gave up 6 bases and J gave up 6 bases; unmatched junction bases: 11. This CDR3 region has 15 residues. CDR3 nucleotides: TGTGCCAGCAGGCCGACAGGGGAACGATTCGATACGCAGTATTTT. Translated: CASRPTGERFDTQYF.

The CDR3 protein is CAWTKTGGKNIQYF. DNA of the CDR3: TGTGCCTGGACTAAAACAGGGGGCAAAAACATTCAGTACTTC. The V call is TRBV30, the J call TRBJ2-4, with 8 bases matching TRBD1. V dropped 4 bases and J dropped 3; count of bases not matched to a gene: 5. The CDR3 runs to 14 residues. CDR1 is GTSNPN and CDR2 is SVGIG in the germline V gene (reference sequence).

This chain connects TRBV2 to TRBJ2-5; 9 nucleotides line up with TRBD1. The CDR3 is 15 amino acids. V lost 8 bases and J lost 3; bases outside the gene matches: 10. Germline loops: CDR1 SNHLY, CDR2 FYNNEI. The CDR3 DNA sequence: TGTGCCAGCTCACACAACCGGGACAGGGAAGAGACCCAGTACTTC. Its translation is CASSHNRDREETQYF.

CDR3 sequence: CASSLRGGRTGELFF. The CDR3 region has the DNA TGTGCCAGCAGCTTAAGGGGAGGTAGAACCGGGGAGCTGTTTTTT. The chain recombines TRBV11-1 with TRBJ2-2; a weak D match, TRBD2 (6 bases). V lost 2 bases to trimming and J lost 5 bases, with 12 bases between them. The CDR3 runs to 15 residues. Germline CDR1 reads SGHAT; CDR2 reads FQDESV (reference sequence).

This chain links TRBV6-4 with TRBJ2-3, with a weak D call TRBD1 (6 bases). In germline, CDR1 is MRHNA, CDR2 SNTAGT. The CDR3 sequence is 13 residues long. The V and J ends lost 5 bases and 5 bases respectively, with 11 bases between them. CDR3 sequence reads: CASSFRGGDTQYF. The CDR3 DNA reads as TGTGCCAGCAGTTTTCGAGGGGGAGATACGCAGTATTTT.

The chain links TRBV25-1 to TRBJ1-3; perhaps TRBD1 as D (6 bases). V lost 5 bases and J lost 2, with 22 bases in between. The CDR3 covers 18 residues. CDR1 and CDR2 from the germline V gene are MGHDK and SYGVNS. The CDR3 DNA is TGTGCCAGCAGTCTACATCGTCAGGCAGGGGCCACTGGAAACACCATATATTTT. Protein sequence: CASSLHRQAGATGNTIYF.

V gene TRBV6-2 or TRBV6-3 combines with J gene TRBJ1-5, with 7 bases aligning to TRBD1. Looked up from germline, CDR1 is MNHEY and CDR2 is SVGEGT. V lost 6 bases and J lost 3; bases outside the gene matches: 8. The CDR3 sequence is 15 residues long. CDR3 sequence: CASRRQGGSNQPQHF. The CDR3, as DNA: TGTGCCAGCAGAAGACAGGGAGGCTCCAATCAGCCCCAGCATTTT.

J is TRBJ1-5 and V is TRBV6-2 or TRBV6-3; 7 bases are a match to TRBD1. The CDR3 contains 14 residues. J gave up 8 bases and V 5 bases, and 9 bases lay outside the gene matches. Germline V lookup: CDR1 MNHEY, CDR2 SVGEGT. In nucleotides, the CDR3 is TGTGCCAGCAGTACACCGGACAGGTTTGAGCCCCAGCATTTT. It specifies CASSTPDRFEPQHF.

The chain carries TRBV27 and TRBJ2-7, with 7 bases aligning to TRBD1. J was trimmed by 4 bases and V by 6 bases; bases with no gene match: 15. The CDR3 consists of 16 residues. The germline gives CDR1 MNHEY, CDR2 SMNVEV (reference sequence). In DNA, the CDR3 is TGTGCCAGCAGCTCCACGGGTACAGGGGATGGGTACGAGCAGTACTTC. It translates to CASSSTGTGDGYEQYF.

This clonotype was observed once. The chain has TRBV11-2 and TRBJ2-3, with D tentatively TRBD2 (6 bases). This CDR3 has 15 residues. With 1 base removed from V and 5 bases from J, the gap between germline ends came to 13 bases. CDR1 is SGHAT and CDR2 is FQNNGV in the germline V gene. DNA for the CDR3: TGTGCCAGCAGCTTAGTAGACCCGGGACTAGATACGCAGTATTTT. It codes for CASSLVDPGLDTQYF.

The chain carries TRBV5-1 and TRBJ2-3, with D tentatively TRBD2 (6 bases). Trimming stripped 3 bases from V and 6 bases from J, with 17 bases between. Germline values: CDR1 SGHRS, CDR2 YFSETQ. CDR3 size: 15 residues. The CDR3 nucleotides are TGCGCCAGCAGCTCCTCCGGGACGGCGGGGGATACGCAGTATTTT. Translating gives CASSSSGTAGDTQYF.